A selection of T cell receptor beta chains follows, all from one sample in a study of tumor-infiltrating lymphocytes in primary liver carcinoma. Via MiXCR, TCRdb re-called the multiplex PCR reads, giving one row per CDR3 protein. The sample holds approximately 88,000 distinct CDR3 sequences, about 73% seen once. The material sequenced was tumor-adjacent normal liver tissue. These receptors came from a man in his forties with primary liver carcinoma and hepatitis B virus infection. CDR3s include the opening cysteine and the closing phenylalanine or tryptophan. Each record gives: CDR3 DNA, CDR3 protein, J gene, D gene, clone size, V gene. A D gene is named only where the DNA matches it firmly. Some rows mark clone size as missing; the rest say once, few, many or name a class of expanded clone.

TGTGCCAGCAGTTTGGAGAGACGGTATAGCAATCAGCCCCAGCATTTT CASSLERRYSNQPQHF TRBJ1-5 . . TRBV28
TGTGCCAGCAGTTACAGGGGCTCAAATCAGCCCCAGCATTTT CASSYRGSNQPQHF TRBJ1-5 . many TRBV6-6
TGCGCCAACGCATTAGCGGACACAGATACGCAGTATTTT CANALADTDTQYF TRBJ2-3 . . TRBV10-2
TGTGCCATCAGTGTCGGGGGACTAGCGGAGGCGGATACGCAGTATTTT CAISVGGLAEADTQYF TRBJ2-3 TRBD2 many TRBV10-3
TGTGCCAGCAGTGGGACAGGGGAATCCACCTACGAGCAGTACTTC CASSGTGESTYEQYF TRBJ2-7 TRBD1 many TRBV6-1
TGTGCCAGCAGTTTCAGTGGCAATCTTGGCAATGAGCAGTTCTTC CASSFSGNLGNEQFF TRBJ2-1 . few TRBV12-3/TRBV12-4
TGTGCCAGCAGCCCCGGGGACTATGGCTACACCTTC CASSPGDYGYTF TRBJ1-2 . many TRBV5-6
TGTGCCAGTAGTATAATGGGGTACAATGAGCAGTTCTTC CASSIMGYNEQFF TRBJ2-1 . . TRBV19
TGCAGCGTTGACGTTTGGGGAGGAGGCTACGCCTTC CSVDVWGGGYAF TRBJ1-2 . once TRBV29-1
TGTGCCAGCAGCCTACTAGGACAGCGGGAGGAGACCCAGTACTTC CASSLLGQREETQYF TRBJ2-5 TRBD2 . TRBV7-9
TGCGCCAGCAGCCAAGCTTCCGAGGGGGAGCTGTTTTTT CASSQASEGELFF TRBJ2-2 . many TRBV4-1
TGTGCCAGCAGCTTGGGACTAGCGTACAACGAGCAGTACTTC CASSLGLAYNEQYF TRBJ2-7 TRBD2 many TRBV5-6
TGCGCCAGCAGCTTGGAGACTAGCGGGCTCCAAGAGACCCAGTACTTC CASSLETSGLQETQYF TRBJ2-5 TRBD2 few TRBV5-1
TGTGCCAGCCTGCGAACGGGGGAAGAGACCCAGTACTTC CASLRTGEETQYF TRBJ2-5 . many TRBV6-6
TGTGCAAGCAGTTACGAGGCGGGGTACAATGGGCAGTTCTTC CASSYEAGYNGQFF TRBJ2-1 . . TRBV6-2/TRBV6-3
TGTACCAGCAGCCAGGGCCTAAGAGTAATCTACGAGCAGTACTTC CTSSQGLRVIYEQYF TRBJ2-7 . . TRBV14
TGCGCCAGCAACCCGTCGATCGGCGGGAGTTTTGGAGATACGCAGTATTTT CASNPSIGGSFGDTQYF TRBJ2-3 TRBD2 . TRBV4-1
TGTGCCAGCACAGGGGATTGGCATACGCAGTATTTT CASTGDWHTQYF TRBJ2-3 . few TRBV7-2
TGTGCCAGCAGCTTGACGCTAGTTGGCTCCTACGAGCAGTACTTC CASSLTLVGSYEQYF TRBJ2-7 . . TRBV7-9
TGTAGGGCTGCCCCTACAGGGAGGACTGGAGCTTTCTTT CRAAPTGRTGAFF TRBJ1-1 . . TRBV29-1
TGTGCCAGCAGTTTTGACGATCAAGAGACCCAGTACTTC CASSFDDQETQYF TRBJ2-5 . many TRBV6-6
TGTGCCAGCAGCCGTCTTGAAAGCTCCTACAATGAGCAGTTCTTC CASSRLESSYNEQFF TRBJ2-1 . many TRBV12-3/TRBV12-4
TGTGCCAGCAGCTTACTAGCGGGAGACGGCGATACGCAGTATTTT CASSLLAGDGDTQYF TRBJ2-3 TRBD2 medium-sized TRBV11-2
TGTCCAAGTCGCTTTGGGACTAGCGGGATTCTAGAGACCCAGTACTTC CPSRFGTSGILETQYF TRBJ2-5 . . TRBV12-2
TGTGCCATCAGTACTGACTTGTCCTCCTACAATGAGCAGTTCTTC CAISTDLSSYNEQFF TRBJ2-1 . . TRBV28
TGTGCCATCAATGGCGCCCGGACTAGCTGGAGTCCAAGGTCCTACAATGATCAGTTCTTC CAINGARTSWSPRSYNDQFF TRBJ2-1 TRBD2 . TRBV10-3
TGTGCCGGAACACAGGGTCAGTTCTATGGCTACACCTTC CAGTQGQFYGYTF TRBJ1-2 . many TRBV6-1
TGTGCCAGCAGCTTAGCGGCAGCGAGCAACACCGGGGAGCTGTTTTTT CASSLAAASNTGELFF TRBJ2-2 . . TRBV11-2
TGTACCTCCAGGCCGGAGGGACTACCCTACGAGCAGTACTTC CTSRPEGLPYEQYF TRBJ2-7 TRBD2 . TRBV6-5
TGCAGCGTTGAAGACGGTGGGGGTGGGACTGAAACTTTCTTT CSVEDGGGGTETFF TRBJ1-1 . . TRBV29-1
TGTGCCAGCAGTGCTGACGGGAATCAGCCCCAGCATTTT CASSADGNQPQHF TRBJ1-5 . . TRBV9
TGTGCCAGCAATTTCGGGGTTGCCGGGGTGCTGTTTTTT CASNFGVAGVLFF TRBJ2-2 . once TRBV12-3/TRBV12-4
TGTGCCAGCAGCTTGGGACAGGAGTTGAACATTGAAGCTTTCTTT CASSLGQELNIEAFF TRBJ1-1 . . TRBV5-4
TGCGCCAGCAGCCACCTAGGGGATGGTTTGGAGACCCAGTTCTTC CASSHLGDGLETQFF TRBJ2-1 . . TRBV4-1
TGTGCCAGCACCGAACCGGGACTGGCTTTACACGAGCAGTACTTC CASTEPGLALHEQYF TRBJ2-7 . . TRBV12-3/TRBV12-4
TGTGCCAGCAGTGCAATATCCTACGATCAGTACTTC CASSAISYDQYF TRBJ2-7 . . TRBV12-3/TRBV12-4
TGTGCCACTGGGACGGCCAAAAACATTCAGCACTTC CATGTAKNIQHF TRBJ2-4 . . TRBV28
TGTGCCAGCAGCTTAAGCTCTGGCAGGGATGTCCTTACAGATGGGCAATTCTTC CASSLSSGRDVLTDGQFF TRBJ2-1 . . TRBV7-9